Listed below are T cell receptor beta chains from one sample, sequenced in a study of blood T cell repertoires in COVID-19. Only in-frame clones appear in the TCRdb table, and some are missing; sequencing was by immunoSEQ multiplex PCR. Among 190,000 or so clones listed, 75% to 90% were seen once. The source material was peripheral blood. The receptors originated from a man aged 35 to 55 with acute or convalescent COVID-19. Both conserved end residues are part of each CDR3. The D gene is left open where the match is weak. Clone sizes are given selectively: once, few, many, or a class where the clone is expanded.

j_call v_call clone_size d_call cdr3_nt cdr3_aa
TRBJ2-7 TRBV6-5 NA NA TGTGCCAGCAGACCTGGGGACACCTCCTACGAGCAGTACTTC CASRPGDTSYEQYF
TRBJ1-2 TRBV3-1/TRBV3-2 NA NA TGTGCCAGCAGCCAAGATCAGGGTGGCTATGGCTACACCTTC CASSQDQGGYGYTF
TRBJ1-5 TRBV3-1/TRBV3-2 NA TRBD1 TGTGCCAGCAGCCAAGCCTGGACAGGGGATCAGCCCCAGCATTTT CASSQAWTGDQPQHF
TRBJ2-7 TRBV11-3 NA NA TGTGCCAGCAGCCCCGGCTGGGCAGGGGCCCCCTACGAGCAGTACTTC CASSPGWAGAPYEQYF
TRBJ1-2 TRBV2 NA NA TGTGCCAGCAGCGAATACAGGGTGGGTGGCTACACCTTC CASSEYRVGGYTF
TRBJ2-5 TRBV5-4 NA NA TGTGCCAGCAGCCTCGGGATCCAAGAGACCCAGTACTTC CASSLGIQETQYF
TRBJ2-7 TRBV7-3 NA NA TGTGCCAGCAGCTTATTGGGCGGAGGCGAGCAGTACTTC CASSLLGGGEQYF
TRBJ2-1 TRBV6-1 NA NA TGTGCCAGCAGTGAAGGGACAGCGAGGGATGAGCAGTTCTTC CASSEGTARDEQFF
TRBJ1-6 TRBV19 NA TRBD1 TGTGCCAGTAGTATAGGGGGACAGAGAAATTCACCCCTCCACTTT CASSIGGQRNSPLHF
TRBJ2-5 TRBV6-6 NA NA TGTGCCAGCTTCGGGGGGCCCCTAGAGACCCAGTACTTC CASFGGPLETQYF
TRBJ2-5 TRBV30 NA NA TGTGCCTGGAGTGTACCGCAGGGCCTACTAAGGGTGCAAGAAGAGACCCAGTACTTC CAWSVPQGLLRVQEETQYF
TRBJ1-1 TRBV15 NA NA TGTGCCACCAGGATTCGGGTGGGTCCTGTGAATGAAGCTTTCTTT CATRIRVGPVNEAFF
TRBJ1-1 TRBV7-9 few NA TGTGCCAGCAGCTTAACACTGAACACTGAAGCTTTCTTT CASSLTLNTEAFF
TRBJ2-7 TRBV6-6 NA TRBD2 TGTGCCACTAGGGGTAGCGGGCTCTCCTACGAGCAGTACTTC CATRGSGLSYEQYF
TRBJ1-3 TRBV19 NA TRBD1 TGTGCCAGTAGTTACAGCGCAGGGGGCACATCTGGAAACACCATATATTTT CASSYSAGGTSGNTIYF
TRBJ1-2 TRBV18 NA NA TGTGCCAGCTCACCCCAGAGGGACTATGGCTACACCTTC CASSPQRDYGYTF
TRBJ1-4 TRBV2 NA NA TGTGCCAGCAGTGGGCGGTGGACAAATGAAAAACTGTTTTTT CASSGRWTNEKLFF
TRBJ1-3 TRBV5-1 once NA TGCGCCAGCAGGGAACAGGGATCTGGAAACACCATATATTTT CASREQGSGNTIYF
TRBJ2-3 TRBV27 NA TRBD2 TGTGCCAGCTCCCGACTAGCGGGGGGCCTTAGCACAGATACGCAGTATTTT CASSRLAGGLSTDTQYF
TRBJ2-3 TRBV5-1 NA TRBD1 TGCGCCAGCAGCGGACAGGGGAGCACAGATACGCAGTATTTT CASSGQGSTDTQYF
TRBJ1-5 TRBV5-1 NA NA TGCGCCAGCAGCTTGGGCAGGGGCAATCAGCCCCAGCATTTT CASSLGRGNQPQHF
TRBJ2-5 TRBV5-1 once TRBD2 TGCGCCAGCAGCTTAAGAGCGGGGGGTATGGGAGAGACCCAGTACTTC CASSLRAGGMGETQYF